This T cell receptor beta chain comes out of a study of cytomegalovirus exposure and HLA in healthy donors. The CDR3 contains 15 residues. The V and J ends lost 7 bases and 2 bases, in that order; junction bases with no gene match: 9. Germline-derived CDR1 and CDR2 are SEHNR and FQNEAQ (reference sequence). Produced via immunoSEQ multiplex PCR; TCRdb's table is partial and in-frame only. Of roughly 150,000 clones listed, roughly nine tenths are singletons. The chain employs TRBV7-9 and TRBJ2-5; TRBD1 agrees at 8 bases. The material sequenced was PBMCs. The TCR sequence derives from a woman between 18 and 29 years old in good health and CMV-seropositive. CDR3 region: CASNRGSGPQETQYF. The CDR3 nucleotides are TGTGCCAGCAACAGGGGGAGTGGACCACAAGAGACCCAGTACTTC.